These 24 T cell receptor beta chains originate from one sample sequenced in a study of OX40 agonist ivuxolimab in advanced cancers. The library was generated by the immunoSEQ multiplex PCR assay. Held by TCRdb, this immuneACCESS table contains in-frame sequences only and omits some clones. Under half of the omission traces to an unresolved V gene where checked; the cause of the rest is unknown. Within this sample are tens of thousands of clones, with 75% to 90% of them counted one time only. Approximately 16% of the sample is held by the ten biggest clonotypes. Sample: CD4+ or CD8+ T cells sorted from blood, taken in a trial of the OX40 agonist ivuxolimab. The receptors were sampled from an adult with an advanced solid tumor such as melanoma, head and neck, liver or kidney cancer.

A single count supports this clone. The V gene is TRBV7-3, the J gene TRBJ2-5, with D possibly being TRBD1 or TRBD2 (5 bases each). This CDR3 is built from 14 residues. Trimming removed 2 bases from V and 2 bases from J, with 9 bases in between. The germline gives CDR1 SGHTA, CDR2 FQGTGA. Here the CDR3 reads CASSLSGLQETQYF. The CDR3 DNA follows: TGTGCCAGCAGCTTATCGGGGCTACAAGAGACCCAGTACTTC.

The V and J genes are TRBV6-6 and TRBJ2-3; D is ambiguous. CDR3 length: 12 amino acids. Germline V gene lookup returns CDR1 MNHNY and CDR2 SVGAGI (reference sequence). V lost 6 bases, J lost 3 bases, and 7 bases lay in between. For the CDR3, the DNA is TGTGCCAGCAGCTACAGAACAGATACGCAGTATTTT. As protein: CASSYRTDTQYF.

The chain uses TRBV14 and TRBJ2-1; D ambiguous. The CDR3 has 13 residues. Germline V gene lookup returns CDR1 SGHDN and CDR2 FVKESK. With 3 bases removed from V and 0 bases from J, the gap between germline ends came to 3 bases. This CDR3 is CASSQPSYNEQFF. The CDR3 coding sequence is TGTGCCAGCAGCCAGCCCTCCTACAATGAGCAGTTCTTC.

For the CDR3, the DNA is TGTGCCTGGAGTACCCGGGGGGGGGCAAATTCACCCCTCCACTTT. It codes for CAWSTRGGANSPLHF. This chain joins TRBV30 and TRBJ1-6, with D possibly matching TRBD1 (6 bases). Deletions cut 2 bases from V and 7 bases from J, with 15 bases between. Per the germline V gene, CDR1 is GTSNPN and CDR2 is SVGIG (reference sequence). The CDR3 has 15 residues.

This chain uses TRBV11-2 with TRBJ2-1; 8 bases agree with TRBD1. The V gene end was trimmed by 0 bases and the J gene end by 6 bases; junction bases not matched to a gene: 4. Germline V gives CDR1 SGHAT, CDR2 FQNNGV. The length of the CDR3 is 15 residues. The CDR3 here is CASSLETGVGNEQFF. CDR3 nucleotides: TGTGCCAGCAGCTTAGAGACAGGGGTCGGCAATGAGCAGTTCTTC.

V is TRBV19 and J is TRBJ1-5, with D maybe TRBD1 (5 bases). There are 16 residues in the CDR3. Trimming cost V 7 bases and J 6 bases, with 22 bases left between them. From germline, CDR1 is LNHDA and CDR2 SQIVND (reference sequence). The CDR3 DNA reads as TGTGCCAGTACCCCAACCAGGGAAGGTTACACTCAGCCCCAGCATTTT. Its protein product is CASTPTREGYTQPQHF. Drawing the rest from reference TRBV19 and TRBJ1-5, the complete variable domain is DGGITQSPKYLFRKEGQNVTLSCEQNLNHDAMYWYRQDPGQGLRLIYYSQIVNDFQKGDIAEGYSVSREKKESFPLTVTSAQKNPTAFYLCASTPTREGYTQPQHFGDGTRLSIL.

This chain joins TRBV7-9 and TRBJ1-5; 7 bases match TRBD1. V trimming: 5 bases; J trimming: 4 bases; junction bases outside the gene matches: 5. Germline values: CDR1 SEHNR, CDR2 FQNEAQ (reference sequence). CDR3 size: 14 residues. The CDR3 is CASSRPGQNQPQHF. CDR3 DNA: TGTGCCAGCAGCCGGCCGGGACAGAATCAGCCCCAGCATTTT.

The V gene is TRBV7-3, the J gene TRBJ2-1; D is ambiguous. CDR3 length: 15 amino acids. Germline lookup yields CDR1 SGHTA and CDR2 FQGTGA. The V gene lost 0 bases and the J gene lost 1 base, with 7 bases spanning the gap. CDR3 protein: CASSLTPTSYNEQFF. The CDR3 DNA reads TGTGCCAGCAGCTTAACGCCCACTTCCTACAATGAGCAGTTCTTC. Filled out from reference TRBV7-3 and TRBJ2-1, the complete variable domain reads GAGVSQTPSNKVTEKGKYVELRCDPISGHTALYWYRQSLGQGPEFLIYFQGTGAADDSGLPNDRFFAVRPEGSVSTLKIQRTERGDSAVYLCASSLTPTSYNEQFFGPGTRLTVL.

The chain uses TRBV7-6 and TRBJ2-7; TRBD1 is a possible D gene (6 bases). There are 15 residues in the CDR3. Trimming removed 5 bases from V and 0 bases from J, with 14 bases in between. CDR1 and CDR2 from the germline V gene are SGHVS and FNYEAQ. CDR3 loop: CASSPGTLSSYEQYF. The CDR3 DNA follows: TGTGCCAGCAGCCCAGGGACACTCAGCTCCTACGAGCAGTACTTC.

The gene calls are TRBV6-5 and TRBJ1-2, with 9 nucleotides matching TRBD1. Trimming took 6 bases from V and 2 from J; bases not matched to a gene: 7. The V gene's germline CDR1 is MNHEY and CDR2 SVGAGI. The CDR3 has 15 amino acids. This CDR3 reads CASSRFDRGNYGYTF. The CDR3 DNA sequence: TGTGCCAGCAGCCGATTCGACAGGGGGAACTATGGCTACACCTTC.

This rearrangement joins TRBV14 to TRBJ2-1; D is perhaps TRBD1 (6 bases). The germline V gene has CDR1 SGHDN and CDR2 FVKESK. V gave up 2 bases and J gave up 3 bases, with 11 bases separating them. The CDR3 covers 15 residues. The CDR3 DNA sequence: TGTGCCAGCAGCCAAATTCCGGGACACTACAATGAGCAGTTCTTC. It codes for CASSQIPGHYNEQFF.

The DNA of the CDR3 is TGTGCCAGCTCACCCAGTCTCGCGGCCCATGAAAAACTGTTTTTT. Protein: CASSPSLAAHEKLFF. V is TRBV18 and J is TRBJ1-4; D is ambiguous. Deletions cut 3 bases from V and 6 bases from J, with 14 bases between. There are 15 residues in the CDR3. Germline lookup yields CDR1 KGHSH and CDR2 LQKENI.

The J gene is TRBJ2-1, the V gene TRBV7-9; maybe TRBD2 (6 bases). V gave up 6 bases and J gave up 13 bases, with 22 bases separating them. This CDR3 contains 14 residues. Germline values: CDR1 SEHNR, CDR2 FQNEAQ (reference sequence). This CDR3 is CASSPLRLASVQFF. CDR3 DNA: TGTGCCAGCAGTCCGTTAAGGTTGGCTAGCGTTCAGTTCTTC.

This clone was seen a few times. This chain uses TRBV7-2 with TRBJ2-5; D not certain. Per germline, CDR1 SGHTA and CDR2 FQGNSA. The CDR3 length is 13 residues. V was trimmed by 2 bases and J by 5 bases, leaving 9 bases between them. The CDR3 bases are TGTGCCAGCAGCTTAAGTCTGGGGGAGACCCAGTACTTC. This encodes CASSLSLGETQYF.

V and J are TRBV28 and TRBJ1-3; D unclear. The CDR3 has 14 amino acids. V lost 1 base to trimming and J lost 3 bases, with 7 bases between them. The germline V gene has CDR1 MDHEN and CDR2 SYDVKM. This CDR3 is CASSLLSIGNTIYF. The CDR3 DNA reads as TGTGCCAGCAGTTTATTATCCATTGGAAACACCATATATTTT.

This chain joins TRBV5-6 and TRBJ2-7; D ambiguous. The CDR3 consists of 14 residues. The germline V gene encodes CDR1 SGHDT and CDR2 YYEEEE. V lost 0 bases, J lost 3 bases, and 10 bases lay in between. CDR3 bases: TGTGCCAGCAGCTTGGTCCCACAAAGCTACGAGCAGTACTTC. Amino acid sequence: CASSLVPQSYEQYF.

This clone was seen more than once but under ten times. The chain carries TRBV11-2 and TRBJ2-1; 8 bases align to TRBD1. The germline V gene encodes CDR1 SGHAT and CDR2 FQNNGV. The V segment lost 6 bases and the J segment 2 bases; nucleotides outside the gene matches: 6. The CDR3 runs 15 residues. Here the CDR3 DNA reads TGTGCCAGCAGGCCCGGACAGGGAGCCTACAATGAGCAGTTCTTC. Translating gives CASRPGQGAYNEQFF.

The chain carries TRBV28 and TRBJ2-3, with 8 nucleotides matching TRBD2. CDR1 and CDR2 from the germline V gene are MDHEN and SYDVKM. Germline trimming cut 6 bases from V and 7 bases from J; bases unmatched to any gene: 15. The CDR3 contains 16 residues. The CDR3 coding sequence is TGTGCCAGCAGCCCGATGATAGCGGGGCGGCAAAATACGCAGTATTTT. Translating gives CASSPMIAGRQNTQYF.

The chain employs TRBV4-1 and TRBJ2-3, with 8 bases fitting TRBD2. J lost 1 base, V lost 6 bases, and 9 bases had no gene match. CDR3 size: 16 residues. Germline CDR1 and CDR2: MGHRA and YSYEKL. CDR3 in DNA: TGCGCCAGCAGTAGCGCCTGGGGACTAGGCACAGATACGCAGTATTTT. It specifies CASSSAWGLGTDTQYF.

The V call is TRBV5-1, the J call TRBJ1-1; 10 positions agree with TRBD1. The germline gives CDR1 SGHRS, CDR2 YFSETQ. With 1 base clipped from V and 3 bases from J, the junction kept 6 bases outside the gene matches. The CDR3 length is 16 residues. The CDR3 protein is CASSLTPDRGHTEAFF. The CDR3 DNA sequence: TGCGCCAGCAGCTTGACCCCTGACAGGGGGCACACTGAAGCTTTCTTT.

This clone was seen just once. The rearrangement uses TRBV7-8 and TRBJ2-5; 7 nucleotides line up with TRBD2. The V segment lost 4 bases and the J segment 2 bases; nucleotides outside the gene matches: 10. The germline CDR1 and CDR2 sequences are SGHVS and FQNEAQ. The CDR3 spans 16 residues. CDR3 in DNA: TGTGCCAGCAGCTCATTTCGGGGAGGGGATCAAGAGACCCAGTACTTC. It translates to CASSSFRGGDQETQYF.

The chain uses TRBV7-9 and TRBJ2-5; D not certain. Germline V CDR1 and CDR2: SEHNR, FQNEAQ (reference sequence). V lost 5 bases and J lost 5, with 15 bases in between. The CDR3 runs 14 residues. The CDR3: CASSPGVIGETQYF. The CDR3 region has the DNA TGTGCCAGCAGCCCTGGCGTTATCGGTGAGACCCAGTACTTC. The full variable domain, in which reference TRBV7-9 and TRBJ2-5 provide the parts outside the CDR3, is DTGVSQNPRHKITKRGQNVTFRCDPISEHNRLYWYRQTLGQGPEFLTYFQNEAQLEKSRLLSDRFSAERPKGSFSTLEIQRTEQGDSAMYLCASSPGVIGETQYFGPGTRLLVL.

CDR3 loop: CASSYWMRTEAFF. In DNA form, the CDR3 reads TGTGCCAGCAGCTACTGGATGCGTACTGAAGCTTTCTTT. The chain carries TRBV7-2 and TRBJ1-1, with D unclear. The CDR3 sequence is 13 residues long. Germline CDR1 SGHTA, CDR2 FQGNSA. Trimming stripped 4 bases from V and 5 bases from J, with 11 bases between.

The rearrangement links TRBV5-4 to TRBJ2-5; D may be TRBD2 (6 bases). Trimming stripped 2 bases from V and 2 bases from J, with 19 bases between. The CDR3 is 17 amino acids. The germline V gene has CDR1 SGHNT and CDR2 YYREEE (reference sequence). The chain's CDR3 is CASSLGSFRAGQETQYF. The CDR3 DNA reads TGTGCCAGCAGCTTAGGTTCATTCAGGGCGGGACAAGAGACCCAGTACTTC.